This entry concerns a single TCR beta chain. Its antigen is still unknown. The CDR3 is made up of 18 amino acids. V was shortened by 3 bases and J by 7 bases, with 25 bases between the two germline ends. The study drew donors from healthy Caucasian individuals in Russia aged roughly 6 to 90. Collection of 8.5 to 10 milliliters of peripheral blood was performed for each donor. The source of the sample is a study of blood T cells in healthy people across ages. A sample-barcoded 5' primer and a J-beta primer mix were used in a second PCR of roughly 7 to 12 cycles. All cDNA molecules were each tagged by a template-switch adaptor with 12 random nucleotides. One entry per CDR3 protein results from TCRdb running MiXCR on the 5' RACE reads. In the table there are some 900,000 distinct CDR3 sequences, 40% to 60% of which are singletons. The study's findings and limits: Across samples, TCR beta diversity tracked strongly with naive T cell percentage.

Sequencing was carried out using blood. V gene TRBV12-3 or TRBV12-4 combines with J gene TRBJ2-1; D possibly corresponds to TRBD2 (6 bases). This receptor was taken from a man aged 25 to 45 in good health. The CDR3 DNA sequence: TGTGCCAGCAGTTTGGGGTCTGGGACCGGGAGCAGAACGAATGAGCAGTTCTTC. This translates into CASSLGSGTGSRTNEQFF.